This is a list of T cell receptor beta chains from one sample in a study of T-cell memory formation after mild COVID-19. Using its own MiXCR run on the 5' RACE reads, TCRdb lists one record per CDR3 protein. Among 300,000 or so distinct CDR3 sequences, roughly 15% were seen once, and the ten largest hold over 20%. What was sequenced was PBMCs or a T cell subset sorted from them (not recorded which). Receptors were obtained from a man between 18 and 35 years old who had mild COVID-19 (a few samples of this study predate the infection). Cell type and time point are not known. Both conserved end residues are trimmed from each CDR3. The order of the fields is CDR3 protein, D gene, V gene, J gene. A D gene is named only where the DNA matches it firmly.

cdr3_aa: ASSLGTQGSLRPLH; d_call: -; v_call: TRBV5-5; j_call: TRBJ1-6
cdr3_aa: ASSFGRVADTQY; d_call: -; v_call: TRBV5-6; j_call: TRBJ2-3
cdr3_aa: ATRDRRNTEAF; d_call: TRBD1; v_call: TRBV24-1; j_call: TRBJ1-1
cdr3_aa: ASSLMGYGYT; d_call: -; v_call: TRBV12-3/TRBV12-4; j_call: TRBJ1-2
cdr3_aa: ASSRTSGPRDTQY; d_call: TRBD2; v_call: TRBV7-3; j_call: TRBJ2-3
cdr3_aa: ASSPVPGDRGGSNYGYT; d_call: TRBD1; v_call: TRBV4-3; j_call: TRBJ1-2
cdr3_aa: SASTGLDEKLF; d_call: -; v_call: TRBV20-1; j_call: TRBJ1-4
cdr3_aa: ASSYQDTYEQY; d_call: -; v_call: TRBV5-5; j_call: TRBJ2-7
cdr3_aa: ASSVGPQTGELF; d_call: -; v_call: TRBV5-1; j_call: TRBJ2-2
cdr3_aa: ATIRGGREDYGYT; d_call: -; v_call: TRBV24-1; j_call: TRBJ1-2
cdr3_aa: SARLADPTDTQY; d_call: TRBD2; v_call: TRBV20-1; j_call: TRBJ2-3
cdr3_aa: SARDLAATNTGELF; d_call: -; v_call: TRBV20-1; j_call: TRBJ2-2
cdr3_aa: SAGDRGGQPQH; d_call: TRBD1; v_call: TRBV20-1; j_call: TRBJ1-5
cdr3_aa: SARPGIQGYTEAF; d_call: -; v_call: TRBV20-1; j_call: TRBJ1-1
cdr3_aa: ASSITWIANQPQH; d_call: -; v_call: TRBV12-3/TRBV12-4; j_call: TRBJ1-5
cdr3_aa: ASSQDHLQDRGPQH; d_call: -; v_call: TRBV4-1; j_call: TRBJ1-5
cdr3_aa: ASSLTSGTQY; d_call: -; v_call: TRBV7-3; j_call: TRBJ2-5
cdr3_aa: AFDRAGGELF; d_call: TRBD1; v_call: TRBV7-9; j_call: TRBJ2-2
cdr3_aa: ASSSEGVGWRINTGELF; d_call: -; v_call: TRBV7-9; j_call: TRBJ2-2
cdr3_aa: ASSLVTSGGNEQF; d_call: TRBD2; v_call: TRBV5-1; j_call: TRBJ2-1
cdr3_aa: ASSKVVRLQGDQETQY; d_call: -; v_call: TRBV21-1; j_call: TRBJ2-5
cdr3_aa: SARPTENEQF; d_call: -; v_call: TRBV20-1; j_call: TRBJ2-1
cdr3_aa: ASSLVGIAETQY; d_call: -; v_call: TRBV7-9; j_call: TRBJ2-5
cdr3_aa: ASSFPERGDDNEQF; d_call: TRBD2; v_call: TRBV3-1; j_call: TRBJ2-1
cdr3_aa: ASSPGQLAASTDTQY; d_call: TRBD2; v_call: TRBV5-1; j_call: TRBJ2-3
cdr3_aa: ASSPRRSSYNEQF; d_call: -; v_call: TRBV12-3/TRBV12-4; j_call: TRBJ2-1
cdr3_aa: ASGPPGTDYEQY; d_call: -; v_call: TRBV6-2/TRBV6-3; j_call: TRBJ2-7
cdr3_aa: SARLAGGYNEQF; d_call: TRBD2; v_call: TRBV20-1; j_call: TRBJ2-1
cdr3_aa: ASSQGYQPQH; d_call: -; v_call: TRBV12-3/TRBV12-4; j_call: TRBJ1-5
cdr3_aa: ASSQTSSGANVLT; d_call: -; v_call: TRBV7-2; j_call: TRBJ2-6
cdr3_aa: ASSLGSSGANVLT; d_call: -; v_call: TRBV28; j_call: TRBJ2-6
cdr3_aa: ASSDSAGGNQPQH; d_call: -; v_call: TRBV6-4; j_call: TRBJ1-5
cdr3_aa: ASSSQEGSGHNEQF; d_call: -; v_call: TRBV7-2; j_call: TRBJ2-1